This TCR beta chain was recovered during a study of T cells after yellow fever vaccination. Study-level information: SMART-Seq v4 Ultra Low Input prepared the low-cell-number fractions.

Points on this clonotype: Its antigen is undetermined.

Overall study results and limits: Post-booster reappearance was seen for most primary-vaccination clones (roughly 96% CD4, 80% to 90% CD8).

TCRdb re-analysed the 5' RACE reads in MiXCR, keeping a single row per CDR3 protein. Among 85,000 to 100,000 distinct CDR3 sequences listed, roughly 6% were seen once. Per the germline V gene, CDR1 is KGHSH and CDR2 is LQKENI. This CDR3 region has 13 residues. V lost 3 bases, J lost 6 bases, and 11 bases lay in between. The receptor was isolated from a man aged 18 to 29 who received the YFV17D yellow fever vaccine. The V and J genes are TRBV18 and TRBJ1-2, with D perhaps matching TRBD1 (5 bases). The specimen was CD8+ T cells sorted from PBMCs, collected 10 days after the yellow fever booster vaccination. For the CDR3, the DNA is TGTGCCAGCTCACCGGTTGGGGCGGATGGCTACACCTTC. Amino acid sequence: CASSPVGADGYTF.